The 11 T cell receptor beta chains reported below all come from one sample, sequenced in a study of blood T cell repertoires in COVID-19. The assay was immunoSEQ multiplex PCR, and TCRdb's table has in-frame clones only and misses some. This table has under 350,000 clones, around 88% appearing once. Sample: peripheral blood. Receptor source: a man in his forties with acute or convalescent COVID-19.

This clone has only a few counts. This chain joins TRBV7-9 and TRBJ1-4; 8 bases map to TRBD1. Germline trimming cut 5 bases from V and 4 bases from J; bases unmatched to any gene: 6. Germline V CDR1 and CDR2: SEHNR, FQNEAQ (reference sequence). CDR3 length: 15 residues. The CDR3: CASSGGTGGNEKLFF. The CDR3 DNA follows: TGTGCCAGCAGCGGGGGGACAGGTGGTAATGAAAAACTGTTTTTT.

This clone is a singleton in its sample. The J gene is TRBJ2-4, the V gene TRBV5-4, with D tentatively TRBD2 (5 bases). This CDR3 spans 15 amino acids. The V gene lost 3 bases and the J gene lost 7 bases, with 17 bases spanning the gap. Germline loops: CDR1 SGHNT, CDR2 YYREEE (reference sequence). CDR3 sequence: CASSSNTGMGNIQYF. The CDR3 DNA reads TGTGCCAGCAGCTCCAATACCGGGATGGGGAACATTCAGTACTTC.

Note on this clone: The same CDR3 is also encoded by other DNA sequences in this sample. This chain uses TRBV5-1 with TRBJ2-3; TRBD2 matches 12 bases. The V gene's germline CDR1 is SGHRS and CDR2 YFSETQ. This CDR3 is built from 15 residues. V dropped 4 bases and J dropped 4; count of bases not matched to a gene: 4. The chain's CDR3 is CASSLGLAGADTQYF. CDR3 bases: TGCGCCAGCAGCCTGGGACTAGCGGGCGCAGATACGCAGTATTTT.

The V gene is TRBV6-5, the J gene TRBJ1-1, with D unclear. This CDR3 comprises 13 residues. Trimming removed 10 bases from V and 3 bases from J, with 15 bases in between. Germline CDR1 MNHEY, CDR2 SVGAGI. The CDR3 protein is CATAGQEDTEAFF. DNA of the CDR3: TGTGCCACCGCCGGGCAGGAGGACACTGAAGCTTTCTTT.

The table lists this clone with a count of one. This chain uses TRBV5-6 with TRBJ2-7; D may be TRBD2 (5 bases). Trimming removed 3 bases from V and 2 bases from J, with 15 bases in between. The CDR3 length is 15 residues. The germline V gene encodes CDR1 SGHDT and CDR2 YYEEEE. This CDR3 is CASSYFPGFPYEQYF. In DNA form, the CDR3 reads TGTGCCAGCAGCTATTTTCCGGGATTTCCCTACGAGCAGTACTTC.

V and J are TRBV28 and TRBJ1-3; D is unresolved. Per the germline V gene, CDR1 is MDHEN and CDR2 is SYDVKM. This CDR3 has 15 residues. V was trimmed by 1 base and J by 4 bases, leaving 11 bases between them. CDR3 amino acids: CASSLLASGGNTIYF. CDR3 sequence (DNA): TGTGCCAGCAGTTTATTAGCCTCCGGAGGAAACACCATATATTTT.

The rearrangement links TRBV18 to TRBJ1-2; D perhaps matches TRBD1 (6 bases). The CDR3 length is 13 residues. Germline V gene sequence: CDR1 KGHSH, CDR2 LQKENI. With 2 bases removed from V and 7 bases from J, the gap between germline ends came to 11 bases. The CDR3 DNA sequence: TGTGCCAGCTCACCAGAAGGGGGTAGTGGCTACACCTTC. Residues: CASSPEGGSGYTF.

This chain uses TRBV5-1 with TRBJ2-5; D not certain. The CDR3 totals 13 residues. The germline V gene encodes CDR1 SGHRS and CDR2 YFSETQ. The V end lost 1 base, the J end lost 4 bases, and 8 bases lay between the germline ends. The CDR3: CASSLLSVETQYF. CDR3 DNA sequence: TGCGCCAGCAGCTTGCTTTCGGTAGAGACCCAGTACTTC.

The genes are TRBV7-2 and TRBJ1-4; TRBD1 is a possible D gene (6 bases). Germline V CDR1 and CDR2: SGHTA, FQGNSA. The CDR3 spans 14 residues. Trimming pared 5 bases from V and 8 bases from J, leaving 15 bases between. The CDR3 reads CASSRRQASEKLFF. The CDR3, as DNA: TGTGCCAGCAGCCGTAGACAGGCCTCGGAAAAACTGTTTTTT.

This clone occurred a few times. The gene calls are TRBV29-1 and TRBJ1-4; D unresolved. Germline lookup yields CDR1 SQVTM and CDR2 ANQGSEA. With 4 bases removed from V and 8 bases from J, the gap between germline ends came to 14 bases. The CDR3 covers 13 residues. CDR3 nucleotides: TGCAGCGTTGCGAAGAGGGCGAGGGAAAAACTGTTTTTT. Translating it yields CSVAKRAREKLFF.

This clone showed up just a few times. V gene TRBV12-5 combines with J gene TRBJ1-1; D unclear. Trimming stripped 2 bases from V and 0 bases from J, with 13 bases between. There are 16 residues in the CDR3. CDR1 is LGHNT and CDR2 is FRNRAP in the germline V gene. The CDR3 spells CASGLRGFGVNTEAFF. CDR3 DNA sequence: TGTGCTAGTGGTTTGCGGGGATTCGGGGTGAACACTGAAGCTTTCTTT.